This T cell receptor (beta chain) was recovered during a study of tumor and adjacent non-tumor tissue in lung cancer (dated 2018 in TCRdb). Some background on the complete study: The cohort included around twelve adenocarcinoma, a couple of squamous cell carcinoma and 1 small cell lung cancer patients. Ages among the approximately 15 patients ranged from roughly 31 to 80 years, there were some 10 men and 5 women, and disease was at TNM stage I to III. A total of 95 million to 150 million productive TCRbeta reads were generated by sequencing, corresponding to an average of about 4.17 million reads per sample. Bulk TCRbeta repertoires were compared between lung tumor tissue and matched distant non-tumor lung tissue obtained from over 13 lung cancer patients. For each patient, one tumor sample and one normal lung sample were taken, giving about 31 paired specimens that underwent TCRbeta CDR3 sequencing.

Results and caveats for the whole study, not just this receptor: Peripheral blood was not sequenced, so blood TCRbeta repertoires in these lung cancer patients were not examined. TCR diversity was significantly higher in younger patients, and greater tumor TCR diversity was associated with shorter overall survival and shorter disease-free survival. Only 15 patients were included in the cohort, and the need for larger samples and more detailed clinical data was noted by the authors. Tumor tissue showed significantly higher TCR diversity (inverse Simpson) than normal lung tissue, at 431.37 vs 166.20 (P = 0.0075, Mann-Whitney U test). The top 100 clones made up a significantly larger cumulative share of the repertoire in normal lung than in tumor tissue. Neither the sequencing platform nor unique molecular identifiers are named or mentioned anywhere in the methods.

The CDR3, from cysteine to phenylalanine, totals 17 residues. Only the CDR3 DNA is retained, 51 bases long and in frame from the first base. The germline V gene provides CDR1 ENHRY and CDR2 SYGVKD. The library came from multiplex PCR. TCRdb names Illumina HiSeq 2500 as the instrument used. TCRbeta libraries were built by three rounds of nested PCR using primers (Table S4), following protocols modified from ARM-PCR. Before sequencing, PCR products of 200-500 bp were excised from the gel and purified with the QIAquick gel extraction kit. Regarding the original processing steps: Trimmomatic was used to clean the reads, FLASH merged the cleaned reads into complete CDR3 sequences, and MiTCR assigned the sequences to V(D)J germline segments. Clonal diversity was computed as the inverse Simpson's index with VDJtools. In-frame sequences without a premature stop codon were defined as productive reads. TCRdb reprocessing: public reads trimmed at Q25 with fastp, clones called with MiXCR, in-frame beta chains kept. Each entry is one CDR3 protein sequence, shown with its most common DNA and genes. For this entry, the V and J calls and clone size follow TCRdb and not the study's own pipeline. Recorded for this sample are 94,000 or so distinct CDR3 sequences; 76% of them occurred a single time. The biggest ten clones account for about a fifth of the sample.

Bulk unsorted tissue served as the source for RNA extraction, and RNA quality was assessed using a NanoDrop ND-1000 and an Agilent 2100. Distant non-tumor tissue taken more than 3 cm from the tumor edge was used as the normal lung sample. The donors were newly diagnosed lung cancer patients admitted for thoracic surgery in China from August to November 2014 who had not received prior chemotherapy. Patients who had received previous radiotherapy or chemotherapy, or who had another concurrent cancer, were excluded from the study. Surgical tissue pieces of about 1-2.1 cm3 were preserved in RNAlater solution and were kept at -80 degrees C until use. Remarks on this clonotype: Its antigen specificity is not known. One junction end does not reproduce the germline sequence, and a read error may be involved.

Sequenced input: distant non-tumor lung tissue. The rearrangement joined TRBV10-3 to TRBJ2-1; 8 middle bases align to TRBD2. The clonotype was recovered from a woman aged 45-59 years with non-small cell lung cancer. The encoded CDR3 is CAIKGSSGPSSYNEQFF. Here is the DNA: TGTGCCATCAAGGGGTCTAGCGGGCCGAGCTCCTACAATGAGCAATTCTTC.